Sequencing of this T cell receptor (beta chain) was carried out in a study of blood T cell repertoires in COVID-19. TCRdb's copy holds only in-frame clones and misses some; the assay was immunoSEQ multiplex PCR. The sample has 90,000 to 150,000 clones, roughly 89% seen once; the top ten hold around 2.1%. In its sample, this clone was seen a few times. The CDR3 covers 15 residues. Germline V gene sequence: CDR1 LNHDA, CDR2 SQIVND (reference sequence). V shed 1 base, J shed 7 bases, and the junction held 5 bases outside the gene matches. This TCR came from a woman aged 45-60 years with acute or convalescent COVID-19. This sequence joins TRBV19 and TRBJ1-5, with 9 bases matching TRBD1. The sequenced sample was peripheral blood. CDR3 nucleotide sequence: TGTGCCAGTAGTATAGGAGGGGGGACAGGGCAGCCCCAGCATTTT. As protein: CASSIGGGTGQPQHF.